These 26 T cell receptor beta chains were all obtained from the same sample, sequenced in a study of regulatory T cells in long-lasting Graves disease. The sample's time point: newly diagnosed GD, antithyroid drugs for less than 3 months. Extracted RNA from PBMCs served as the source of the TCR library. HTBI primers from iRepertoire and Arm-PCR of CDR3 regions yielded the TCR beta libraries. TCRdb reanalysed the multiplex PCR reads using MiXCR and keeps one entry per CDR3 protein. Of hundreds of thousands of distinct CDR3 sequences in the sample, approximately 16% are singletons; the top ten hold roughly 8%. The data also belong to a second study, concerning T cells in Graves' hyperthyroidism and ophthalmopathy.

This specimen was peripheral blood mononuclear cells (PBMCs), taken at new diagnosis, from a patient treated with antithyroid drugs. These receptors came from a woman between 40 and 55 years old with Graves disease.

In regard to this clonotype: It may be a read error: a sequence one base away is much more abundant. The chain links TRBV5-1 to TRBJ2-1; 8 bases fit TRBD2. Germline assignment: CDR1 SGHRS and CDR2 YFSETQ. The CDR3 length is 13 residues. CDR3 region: CTSTDGLALSEFF. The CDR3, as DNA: TGCACCAGCACCGACGGACTAGCTTTATCCGAGTTCTTC.

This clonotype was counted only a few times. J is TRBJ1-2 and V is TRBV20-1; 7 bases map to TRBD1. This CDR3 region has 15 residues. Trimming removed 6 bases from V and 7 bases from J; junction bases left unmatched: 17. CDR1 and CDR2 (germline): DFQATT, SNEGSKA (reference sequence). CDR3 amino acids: CSALESTGRLSGYTF. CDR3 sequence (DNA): TGCAGTGCCCTCGAATCGACAGGGCGTCTCTCTGGCTACACCTTC.

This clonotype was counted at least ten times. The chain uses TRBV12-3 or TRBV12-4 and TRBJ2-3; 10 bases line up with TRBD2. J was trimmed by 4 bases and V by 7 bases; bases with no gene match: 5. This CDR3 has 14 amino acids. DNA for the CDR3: TGTGCCAGCAAGGAGCGGGAGGGGGCAGATACGCAGTATTTT. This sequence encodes CASKEREGADTQYF.

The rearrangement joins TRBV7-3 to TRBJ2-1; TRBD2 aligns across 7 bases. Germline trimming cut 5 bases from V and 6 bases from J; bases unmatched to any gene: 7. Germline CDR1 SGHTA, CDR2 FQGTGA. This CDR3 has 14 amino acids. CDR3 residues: CASSPAGALNEQFF. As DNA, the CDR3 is TGTGCCAGCAGCCCCGCGGGAGCCCTCAATGAGCAGTTCTTC.

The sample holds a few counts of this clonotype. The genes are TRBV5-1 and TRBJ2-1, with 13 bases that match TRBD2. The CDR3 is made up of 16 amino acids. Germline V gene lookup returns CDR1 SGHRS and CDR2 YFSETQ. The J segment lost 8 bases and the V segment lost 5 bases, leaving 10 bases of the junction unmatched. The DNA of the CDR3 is TGCGCCAGCAGACCCGAACTAGCGGGAGGGCCGGATGAGCAGTTCTTC. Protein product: CASRPELAGGPDEQFF. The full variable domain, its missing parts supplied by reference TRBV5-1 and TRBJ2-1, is KAGVTQTPRYLIKTRGQQVTLSCSPISGHRSVSWYQQTPGQGLQFLFEYFSETQRNKGNFPGRFSGRQFSNSRSEMNVSTLELGDSALYLCASRPELAGGPDEQFFGPGTRLTVL.

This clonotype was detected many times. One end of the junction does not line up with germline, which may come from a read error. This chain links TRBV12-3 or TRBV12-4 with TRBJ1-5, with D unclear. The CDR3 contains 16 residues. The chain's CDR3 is CARSLGAGQSKQPQHF. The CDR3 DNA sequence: TGTGCCAGAAGTTTAGGTGCTGGGCAAAGTAAGCAGCCCCAGCATTTT.

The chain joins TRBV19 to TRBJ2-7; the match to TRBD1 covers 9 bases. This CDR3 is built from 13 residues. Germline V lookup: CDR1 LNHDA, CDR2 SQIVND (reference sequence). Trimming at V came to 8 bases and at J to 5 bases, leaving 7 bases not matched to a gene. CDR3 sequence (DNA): TGTGCCAGTGCACAGGGGGCATGGGACGAGCAGTACTTC. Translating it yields CASAQGAWDEQYF.

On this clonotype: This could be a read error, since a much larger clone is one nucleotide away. CDR3 coding DNA: TGTGCCAGCAAAAGGGATGTGATCGGCTACGAGCAGTACTTC. Its translation is CASKRDVIGYEQYF. This rearrangement joins TRBV6-1 to TRBJ2-7, with no clear D. The CDR3 extends over 14 amino acids. Germline V gene sequence: CDR1 MNHNS, CDR2 SASEGT. V lost 7 bases and J 3 bases, leaving 16 bases between the germline ends.

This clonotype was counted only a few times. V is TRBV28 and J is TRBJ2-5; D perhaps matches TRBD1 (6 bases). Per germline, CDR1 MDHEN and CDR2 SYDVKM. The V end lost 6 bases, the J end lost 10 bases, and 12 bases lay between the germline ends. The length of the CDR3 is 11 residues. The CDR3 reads CASRNLQGQYF. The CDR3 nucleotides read TGTGCCAGCAGAAACCTACAGGGCCAGTACTTC. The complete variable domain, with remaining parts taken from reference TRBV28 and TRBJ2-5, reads DVKVTQSSRYLVKRTGEKVFLECVQDMDHENMFWYRQDPGLGLRLIYFSYDVKMKEKGDIPEGYSVSREKKERFSLILESASTNQTSMYLCASRNLQGQYFGPGTRLLVL.

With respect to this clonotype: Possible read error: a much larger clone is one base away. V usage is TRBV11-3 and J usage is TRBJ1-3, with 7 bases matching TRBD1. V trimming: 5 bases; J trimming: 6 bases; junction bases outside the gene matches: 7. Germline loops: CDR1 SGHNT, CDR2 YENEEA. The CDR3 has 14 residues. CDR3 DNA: TGTGCCAGCAGCCGAACAGGGGTTGCAAACACCATATATTTT. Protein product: CASSRTGVANTIYF.

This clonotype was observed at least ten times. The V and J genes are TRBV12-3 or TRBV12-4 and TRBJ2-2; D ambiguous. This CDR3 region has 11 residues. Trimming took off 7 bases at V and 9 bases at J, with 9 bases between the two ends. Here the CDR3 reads CASTPGWELFF. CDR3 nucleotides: TGTGCCAGCACCCCCGGTTGGGAGCTGTTTTTT.

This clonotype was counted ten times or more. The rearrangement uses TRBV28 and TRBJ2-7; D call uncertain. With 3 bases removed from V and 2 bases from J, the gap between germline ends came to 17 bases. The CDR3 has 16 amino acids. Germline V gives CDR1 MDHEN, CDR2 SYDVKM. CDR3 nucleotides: TGTGCCAGCAGTTTCCTCTGGGCGGTCCGAACCTACGAGCAGTACTTC. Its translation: CASSFLWAVRTYEQYF.

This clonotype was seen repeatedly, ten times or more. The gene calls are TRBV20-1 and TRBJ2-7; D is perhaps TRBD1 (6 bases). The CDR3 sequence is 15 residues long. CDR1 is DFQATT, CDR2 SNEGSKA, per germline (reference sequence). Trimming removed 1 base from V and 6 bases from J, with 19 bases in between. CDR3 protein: CSARGGLMALGEQYF. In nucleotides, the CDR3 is TGCAGTGCTAGAGGGGGGCTAATGGCCCTGGGCGAGCAGTACTTC.

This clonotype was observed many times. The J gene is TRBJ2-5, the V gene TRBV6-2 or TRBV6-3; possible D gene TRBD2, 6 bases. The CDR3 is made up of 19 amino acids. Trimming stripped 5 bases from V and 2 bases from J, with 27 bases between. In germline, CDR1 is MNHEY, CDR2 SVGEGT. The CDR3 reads CASSEGDPGVPKSQETQYF. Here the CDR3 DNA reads TGTGCCAGCAGTGAAGGCGACCCGGGAGTTCCCAAGTCTCAAGAGACCCAGTACTTC.

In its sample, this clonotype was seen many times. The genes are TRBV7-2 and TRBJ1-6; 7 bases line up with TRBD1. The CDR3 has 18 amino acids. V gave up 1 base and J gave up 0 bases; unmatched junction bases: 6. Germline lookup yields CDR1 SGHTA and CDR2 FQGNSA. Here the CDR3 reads CASSLGYNRGSYNSPLHF. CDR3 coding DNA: TGTGCCAGCAGCTTAGGATACAACAGGGGCTCCTATAATTCACCCCTCCACTTT.

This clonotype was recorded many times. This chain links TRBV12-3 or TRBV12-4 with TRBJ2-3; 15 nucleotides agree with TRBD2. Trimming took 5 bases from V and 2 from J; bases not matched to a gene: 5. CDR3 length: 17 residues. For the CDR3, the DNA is TGTGCCAGCAGTGGGACTAGCGGGAGGACGCTCACAGATACGCAGTATTTT. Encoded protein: CASSGTSGRTLTDTQYF.

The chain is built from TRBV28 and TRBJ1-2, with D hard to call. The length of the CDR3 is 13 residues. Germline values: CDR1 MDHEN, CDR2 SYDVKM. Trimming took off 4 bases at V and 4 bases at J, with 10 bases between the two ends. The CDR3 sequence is CASSWVEGYGYTF. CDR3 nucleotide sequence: TGTGCCAGCAGTTGGGTGGAGGGCTATGGCTACACCTTC.

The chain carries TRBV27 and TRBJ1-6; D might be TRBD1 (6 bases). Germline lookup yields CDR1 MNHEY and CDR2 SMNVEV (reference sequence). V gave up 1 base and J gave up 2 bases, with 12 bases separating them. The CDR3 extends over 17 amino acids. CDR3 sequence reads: CASSLFAGAPYNSPLHF. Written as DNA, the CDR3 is TGTGCCAGCAGTTTATTCGCAGGGGCGCCCTATAATTCACCCCTCCACTTT.

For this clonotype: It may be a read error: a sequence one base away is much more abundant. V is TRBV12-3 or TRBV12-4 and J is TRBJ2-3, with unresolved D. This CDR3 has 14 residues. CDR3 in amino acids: CASSLVAAQDTRYF. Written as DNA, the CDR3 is TGTGCCAGCAGTTTAGTCGCCGCGCAAGATACGCGGTATTTT.

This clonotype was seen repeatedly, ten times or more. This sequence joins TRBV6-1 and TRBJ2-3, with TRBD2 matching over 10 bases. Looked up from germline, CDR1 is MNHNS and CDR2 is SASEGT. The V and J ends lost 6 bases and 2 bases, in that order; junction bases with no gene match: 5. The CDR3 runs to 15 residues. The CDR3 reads CASRPTSGTTDTQYF. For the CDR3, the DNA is TGTGCCAGCAGACCCACTAGCGGGACCACAGATACGCAGTATTTT.

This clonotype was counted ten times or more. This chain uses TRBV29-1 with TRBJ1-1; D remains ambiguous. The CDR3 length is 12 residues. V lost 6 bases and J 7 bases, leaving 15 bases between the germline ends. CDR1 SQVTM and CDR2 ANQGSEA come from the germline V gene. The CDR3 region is CSVVRIGGEAFF. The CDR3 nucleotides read TGCAGCGTCGTCCGGATTGGCGGTGAAGCTTTCTTT.

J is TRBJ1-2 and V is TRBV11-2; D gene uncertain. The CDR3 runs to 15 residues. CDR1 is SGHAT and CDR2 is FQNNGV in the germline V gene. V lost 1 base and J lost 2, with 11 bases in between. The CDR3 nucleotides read TGTGCCAGCAGCTTAGGGAGTCCGGGGAACTATGGCTACACCTTC. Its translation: CASSLGSPGNYGYTF. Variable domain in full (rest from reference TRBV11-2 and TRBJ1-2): EAGVAQSPRYKIIEKRQSVAFWCNPISGHATLYWYQQILGQGPKLLIQFQNNGVVDDSQLPKDRFSAERLKGVDSTLKIQPAKLEDSAVYLCASSLGSPGNYGYTFGSGTRLTVV.

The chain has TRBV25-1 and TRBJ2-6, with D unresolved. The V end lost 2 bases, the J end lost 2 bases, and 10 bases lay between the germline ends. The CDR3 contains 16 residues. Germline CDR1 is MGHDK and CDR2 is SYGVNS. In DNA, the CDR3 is TGTGCCAGCAGTGAAGACGCCATGGCTGGGGCCAACGTCCTGACTTTC. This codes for CASSEDAMAGANVLTF.

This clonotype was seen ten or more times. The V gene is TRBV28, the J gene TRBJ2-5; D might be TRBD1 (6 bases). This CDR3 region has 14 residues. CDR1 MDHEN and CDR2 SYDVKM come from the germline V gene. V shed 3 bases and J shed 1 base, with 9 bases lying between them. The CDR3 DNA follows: TGTGCCAGCAGTTTCTCACAGGGCCAAGAGACCCAGTACTTC. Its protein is CASSFSQGQETQYF.

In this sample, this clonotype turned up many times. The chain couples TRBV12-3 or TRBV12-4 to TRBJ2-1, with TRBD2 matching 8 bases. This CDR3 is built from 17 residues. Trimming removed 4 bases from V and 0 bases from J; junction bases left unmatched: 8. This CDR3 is CASSYPLSGSSYNEQFF. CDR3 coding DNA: TGTGCCAGCAGTTACCCGTTAAGCGGGAGCTCCTACAATGAGCAGTTCTTC.

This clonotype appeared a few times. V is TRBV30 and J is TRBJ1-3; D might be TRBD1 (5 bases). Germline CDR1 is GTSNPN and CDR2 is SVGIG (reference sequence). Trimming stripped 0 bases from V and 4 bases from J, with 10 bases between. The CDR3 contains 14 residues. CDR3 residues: CAWSVVGLGNTIYF. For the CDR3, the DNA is TGTGCCTGGAGTGTTGTGGGGCTCGGAAACACCATATATTTT.